This TCR beta chain comes out of a study of T cell responses to AZD1222 COVID-19 vaccine. Study in general: Combined were second doses at about 4 or about 12 weeks. Study findings and constraints: Donor demographics were predominantly white British with a female majority; clonal diversity may be underestimated. Unmutated variant regions are reportedly the target of nearly half of TCRs that are spike-specific.

The table came from immunoSEQ multiplex PCR; TCRdb's copy has only in-frame clones and leaves some out. Of around 190,000 clones listed, 88% are singletons. Germline CDR1 and CDR2: SQVTM and ANQGSEA. V lost 4 bases to trimming and J lost 1 base, with 10 bases between them. This CDR3 region has 13 residues. Regarding this clone: Its antigen is currently unknown.

V gene TRBV29-1 combines with J gene TRBJ1-1; D perhaps matches TRBD1 (5 bases). Material: peripheral blood, obtained on day 0 of AZD1222 vaccination. The receptor was isolated from an adult in good health. CDR3 loop: CSVVRQGNTEAFF. The CDR3 DNA follows: TGCAGCGTTGTACGCCAGGGGAACACTGAAGCTTTCTTT.